A single sample gave rise to the 28 T cell receptor beta chains below, sequenced in a study of cytomegalovirus exposure and HLA in healthy donors. Amplification used 60 Vbeta primers and 13 Jbeta primers. Sequencing used immunoSEQ multiplex PCR; TCRdb keeps in-frame clones, though not all of them. The table for this sample gives tens of thousands of clones. Sequenced input: PBMCs. The receptor source for this set is a male donor in good health and CMV-seronegative.

The J gene is TRBJ2-7, the V gene TRBV4-3; TRBD1 is a possible D gene (6 bases). The V end was cut by 6 bases, the J end by 5 bases, with 17 bases between. This CDR3 has 14 residues. The germline V gene has CDR1 LGHNA and CDR2 YSLEER. CDR3 region: CASRADRTSHEQYF. CDR3 DNA: TGCGCCAGCAGGGCTGACAGGACTTCACACGAGCAGTACTTC.

In nucleotides, the CDR3 is TGTGCCAGCAGCCTGGGGGGGCAAGGGACAGATACGCAGTATTTT. Translated: CASSLGGQGTDTQYF. The chain has TRBV5-4 and TRBJ2-3, with a possible D match to TRBD2 (7 bases). Looked up from germline, CDR1 is SGHNT and CDR2 is YYREEE (reference sequence). V was shortened by 4 bases and J by 3 bases, with 15 bases between the two germline ends. This CDR3 comprises 15 residues.

This chain links TRBV11-2 with TRBJ1-3; a weak D match, TRBD1 (5 bases). This CDR3 contains 14 residues. V lost 3 bases and J lost 8, with 14 bases in between. CDR1 SGHAT and CDR2 FQNNGV come from the germline V gene. This CDR3 reads CASSFGTVEDTIYF. CDR3 nucleotides: TGTGCCAGCAGCTTCGGGACTGTGGAAGACACCATATATTTT. The complete variable domain, with remaining parts taken from reference TRBV11-2 and TRBJ1-3, reads EAGVAQSPRYKIIEKRQSVAFWCNPISGHATLYWYQQILGQGPKLLIQFQNNGVVDDSQLPKDRFSAERLKGVDSTLKIQPAKLEDSAVYLCASSFGTVEDTIYFGEGSWLTVV.

The rearrangement links TRBV7-9 to TRBJ2-1; TRBD2 aligns across 7 bases. In germline, CDR1 is SEHNR, CDR2 FQNEAQ (reference sequence). The CDR3 has 14 amino acids. V lost 2 bases, J lost 5 bases, and 3 bases stayed unmatched. The chain's CDR3 is CASSLSGRDNEQFF. DNA of the CDR3: TGTGCCAGCAGCTTAAGTGGGAGGGACAATGAGCAGTTCTTC. Looking up the rest from reference TRBV7-9 and TRBJ2-1 gives the full variable domain: DTGVSQNPRHKITKRGQNVTFRCDPISEHNRLYWYRQTLGQGPEFLTYFQNEAQLEKSRLLSDRFSAERPKGSFSTLEIQRTEQGDSAMYLCASSLSGRDNEQFFGPGTRLTVL.

Turning to this clone: The limits of the CDR3 on the DNA are not certain, so only TCRdb's listed CDR3 is given. V usage is TRBV12-5 and J usage is TRBJ2-2; TRBD2 is taken as the D call from the table, unchecked against the DNA. From germline, CDR1 is LGHNT and CDR2 FRNRAP. Both ends counted, the CDR3 spans 17 residues. The CDR3 loop is CASGFTLADFRGGELFF.

This chain uses TRBV19 with TRBJ1-5, with TRBD1 matching 12 bases. J was trimmed by 5 bases and V by 9 bases; bases with no gene match: 5. Germline V lookup: CDR1 LNHDA, CDR2 SQIVND (reference sequence). This CDR3 is built from 14 residues. CDR3 nucleotide sequence: TGTGCCAGCTCTGGGACAGGGGGCGATCAGCCCCAGCATTTT. This codes for CASSGTGGDQPQHF.

This chain connects TRBV10-2 to TRBJ2-2, with a possible D match to TRBD2 (6 bases). The CDR3 extends over 13 amino acids. Trimming pared 4 bases from V and 8 bases from J, leaving 11 bases between. The V gene's germline CDR1 is WSHSY and CDR2 SAAADI. CDR3 sequence (DNA): TGCGCCAGCAGTGGCTCTGCGGGAGGGGAGCTGTTTTTT. This translates into CASSGSAGGELFF.

V is TRBV5-5 and J is TRBJ2-7; no definite D call. Germline V gene sequence: CDR1 SGHKS, CDR2 YYEKEE (reference sequence). V dropped 6 bases and J dropped 1 base, with 14 bases sitting between them. The CDR3 spans 14 residues. The CDR3 loop reads CASTTDTYSYEQYF. The CDR3 DNA reads TGTGCCAGCACCACAGACACTTATTCCTACGAGCAGTACTTC. Filled out from reference TRBV5-5 and TRBJ2-7, the complete variable domain reads DAGVTQSPTHLIKTRGQQVTLRCSPISGHKSVSWYQQVLGQGPQFIFQYYEKEERGRGNFPDRFSARQFPNYSSELNVNALLLGDSALYLCASTTDTYSYEQYFGPGTRLTVT.

The V gene is TRBV7-9, the J gene TRBJ2-1; tentative D call: TRBD2 (5 bases). V was pared by 1 base and J by 5 bases, with 12 bases between. Germline CDR1 is SEHNR and CDR2 is FQNEAQ (reference sequence). The CDR3 length is 15 residues. The CDR3 DNA reads as TGTGCCAGCAGCTTAGGGGAGAGTGGTCACAATGAGCAGTTCTTC. Its translation: CASSLGESGHNEQFF.

The chain is built from TRBV15 and TRBJ1-5; D is unclear. The CDR3 covers 15 residues. Trimming cost V 1 base and J 6 bases, with 13 bases left between them. The germline gives CDR1 LNHNV, CDR2 YYDKDF (reference sequence). The chain's CDR3 is CATSRGRPGIQPQHF. CDR3 DNA sequence: TGTGCCACCAGCAGAGGGCGCCCGGGAATTCAGCCCCAGCATTTT.

The chain is built from TRBV18 and TRBJ2-2; 7 positions agree with TRBD2. This CDR3 comprises 15 residues. Germline lookup yields CDR1 KGHSH and CDR2 LQKENI. V was pared by 1 base and J by 1 base, with 0 bases of the junction left unmatched. The CDR3 nucleotides are TGTGCCAGCTCACCACAGCGGGAGAACACCGGGGAGCTGTTTTTT. This sequence encodes CASSPQRENTGELFF. The whole variable domain, filled in from reference TRBV18 and TRBJ2-2, reads NAGVMQNPRHLVRRRGQEARLRCSPMKGHSHVYWYRQLPEEGLKFMVYLQKENIIDESGMPKERFSAEFPKEGPSILRIQQVVRGDSAAYFCASSPQRENTGELFFGEGSRLTVL.

Details on this clone: Distinct nucleotide sequences in the sample also encode this CDR3. The CDR3 reads CASSQPTSGSYEQYF. The CDR3 DNA reads as TGCGCCAGCAGCCAGCCGACTAGCGGGAGTTACGAGCAGTACTTC. V is TRBV4-1 and J is TRBJ2-7; TRBD2 aligns across 12 bases. This CDR3 comprises 15 residues. The V gene end was trimmed by 3 bases and the J gene end by 4 bases; junction bases not matched to a gene: 4. Germline-derived CDR1 and CDR2 are MGHRA and YSYEKL.

This chain joins TRBV30 and TRBJ1-2; D is unresolved. CDR1 and CDR2 (germline): GTSNPN, SVGIG (reference sequence). The CDR3 is made up of 11 amino acids. V was shortened by 3 bases and J by 4 bases, with 6 bases between the two germline ends. In nucleotides, the CDR3 is TGTGCCTGGAGCCCCCTCTATGGCTACACCTTC. Its protein product is CAWSPLYGYTF.

The chain is built from TRBV30 and TRBJ1-1, with a tentative D call TRBD1 (5 bases). This CDR3 has 14 amino acids. Germline CDR1 reads GTSNPN; CDR2 reads SVGIG (reference sequence). V lost 6 bases and J 4 bases, leaving 18 bases between the germline ends. CDR3 nucleotides: TGTGCCTGCATCACTTGGTCAGGGTCCACTGAAGCTTTCTTT. Translated: CACITWSGSTEAFF. Together with reference TRBV30 and TRBJ1-1, the CDR3 gives the full variable domain: SQTIHQWPATLVQPVGSPLSLECTVEGTSNPNLYWYRQAAGRGLQLLFYSVGIGQISSEVPQNLSASRPQDRQFILSSKKLLLSDSGFYLCACITWSGSTEAFFGQGTRLTVV.

The chain has TRBV7-2 and TRBJ2-7, with D tentatively TRBD2 (5 bases). The CDR3 is 17 amino acids. The germline CDR1 and CDR2 sequences are SGHTA and FQGNSA. The V and J ends lost 1 base and 4 bases respectively, with 20 bases between them. CDR3 in amino acids: CASSLGLRVWELYEQYF. In nucleotides, the CDR3 is TGTGCCAGCAGCTTAGGACTACGGGTATGGGAACTATACGAGCAGTACTTC.

As DNA, the CDR3 is TGTGCTAGTGGTCCATATACAGGGAGGAACACTGAAGCTTTCTTT. This translates into CASGPYTGRNTEAFF. The J gene is TRBJ1-1, the V gene TRBV12-5; possible D gene TRBD1, 6 bases. CDR1 LGHNT and CDR2 FRNRAP come from the germline V gene. The CDR3 spans 15 residues. Between the trimmed V and J ends, which lost 5 bases and 1 base, there was a span of 14 bases.

V and J are TRBV11-1 and TRBJ2-2; 10 positions agree with TRBD1. The CDR3 is made up of 17 amino acids. The ends lost 5 bases at V and 1 base at J; junction bases unmatched: 7. Germline V gene data show CDR1 as SGHAT and CDR2 as FQDESV (reference sequence). The CDR3 is CASSKRQGARNTGELFF. The CDR3 DNA reads TGTGCCAGCAGCAAAAGACAGGGGGCGCGGAACACCGGGGAGCTGTTTTTT.

The J gene is TRBJ1-2, the V gene TRBV28; 7 bases match TRBD1. The V and J ends lost 3 bases and 8 bases, in that order; junction bases with no gene match: 3. This CDR3 is built from 12 residues. Germline CDR1 and CDR2: MDHEN and SYDVKM. The CDR3 here is CASSLTGSGYTF. The CDR3 DNA is TGTGCCAGCAGTTTGACAGGGAGCGGCTACACCTTC.

The chain links TRBV18 to TRBJ1-1, with TRBD1 as a possible D gene (6 bases). This CDR3 contains 15 residues. Trimming took 3 bases from V and 2 from J, leaving 13 bases between them. Per the germline V gene, CDR1 is KGHSH and CDR2 is LQKENI. The CDR3 region is CASSPLDSVNTEAFF. In nucleotides, the CDR3 is TGTGCCAGCTCACCCCTGGACAGTGTAAACACTGAAGCTTTCTTT.

This chain links TRBV19 with TRBJ1-5, with D hard to call. Germline CDR1 reads LNHDA; CDR2 reads SQIVND (reference sequence). The V end lost 1 base, the J end lost 2 bases, and 9 bases lay between the germline ends. CDR3 length: 15 residues. The CDR3 DNA sequence: TGTGCCAGTAGTATAGGCGCAATCGGCAATCAGCCCCAGCATTTT. Protein sequence: CASSIGAIGNQPQHF.

The CDR3 loop reads CASSSHFAGGTGELFF. The CDR3, as DNA: TGTGCCAGCAGCTCCCACTTTGCGGGAGGAACCGGGGAGCTGTTTTTT. The chain joins TRBV7-9 to TRBJ2-2; 8 bases are shared with TRBD2. This CDR3 is 16 amino acids long. The germline V gene encodes CDR1 SEHNR and CDR2 FQNEAQ (reference sequence). After removal of 4 bases from V and 5 bases from J, the junction contained 9 bases not matched to a gene.

The chain is built from TRBV2 and TRBJ2-5; the D gene is possibly TRBD2 (5 bases). Trimming removed 3 bases at V and 1 base at J, with 12 bases between. CDR1 is SNHLY and CDR2 is FYNNEI in the germline V gene. The CDR3 has 15 amino acids. CDR3 DNA: TGTGCCAGCAGTGACCGACGGAGGCTCCAAGAGACCCAGTACTTC. This translates into CASSDRRRLQETQYF.

V is TRBV19 and J is TRBJ2-4; 8 bases map to TRBD1. Germline V CDR1 and CDR2: LNHDA, SQIVND (reference sequence). Trimming took 5 bases from V and 6 from J; bases not matched to a gene: 9. The CDR3 runs 15 residues. The CDR3 DNA reads as TGTGCCAGTAGTTTCGACAGGGGTGCGGCAAACATTCAGTACTTC. Amino acid sequence: CASSFDRGAANIQYF.

The rearrangement uses TRBV7-2 and TRBJ2-3, with 8 bases matching TRBD2. The CDR3 has 17 residues. The V gene's germline CDR1 is SGHTA and CDR2 FQGNSA. The ends lost 5 bases at V and 0 bases at J; junction bases unmatched: 10. The CDR3 DNA sequence: TGTGCCAGCAGCCGGGTGGGTAGCGGGATAAGCACAGATACGCAGTATTTT. Residues: CASSRVGSGISTDTQYF.

The chain has TRBV21-1 and TRBJ2-7; TRBD2 is the table's D call, not checked against the DNA. TRBV21-1 is labeled a pseudogene. The CDR3 has 16 amino acids. Written as DNA, the CDR3 is TGTGCCAGCAGCAAATTTGGAGGGTTAAGGGCCTACGAGCAGTACTTC. Protein: CASSKFGGLRAYEQYF.

The V call is TRBV7-6, the J call TRBJ1-1; D perhaps matches TRBD1 (6 bases). Germline assignment: CDR1 SGHVS and CDR2 FNYEAQ. With 1 base removed from V and 6 bases from J, the gap between germline ends came to 21 bases. The CDR3 runs to 17 residues. CDR3 sequence (DNA): TGTGCCAGCAGCTTAGTATACTTGGCAGGGGATGCCTCTGAAGCTTTCTTT. The encoded protein is CASSLVYLAGDASEAFF.

The V and J genes are TRBV10-1 and TRBJ2-5; perhaps TRBD2 as D (5 bases). The J call may be in error: the DNA end matches TRBJ2-7 better. Germline CDR1 reads WNHNN; CDR2 reads SYGVQD (reference sequence). The CDR3 runs to 13 residues. The CDR3 reads CASIGQRIYEQYF. The CDR3 nucleotides are TGCGCCAGCATAGGTCAGCGGATTTACGAGCAGTACTTC.

This sequence joins TRBV2 and TRBJ1-2; D uncertain. With 7 bases removed from V and 7 bases from J, the gap between germline ends came to 16 bases. The CDR3 extends over 13 amino acids. The V gene's germline CDR1 is SNHLY and CDR2 FYNNEI. In DNA form, the CDR3 reads TGTGCCAGCATGGCACAGCTTGGAGGTGGCTACACCTTC. Translated: CASMAQLGGGYTF.